The 18 T cell receptor beta chains below all came from one sample that was sequenced in a study of T cells after yellow fever vaccination. MiXCR, run by TCRdb on the 5' RACE reads, gives a single entry per CDR3 protein. This table holds fewer than 650,000 distinct CDR3 sequences, about a fifth found once. The material sequenced was PBMCs, taken approximately 22 days after the first yellow fever vaccination. The origin of the receptors is a man between 18 and 29 years old who received the YFV17D yellow fever vaccine.

V is TRBV9 and J is TRBJ1-5; no clear D. Trimming left V 4 bases short and J 10 bases short, with 6 bases between. Germline lookup yields CDR1 SGDLS and CDR2 YYNGEE. The CDR3 consists of 10 residues. The CDR3, as DNA: TGTGCCAGCAGCAGGTCCCCCCAGCATTTT. Its translation is CASSRSPQHF.

CDR3 in DNA: TGTGCCAGCAGCTTAAGACTAGCGCCTGGAGAGACCCAGTACTTC. Residues: CASSLRLAPGETQYF. This rearrangement joins TRBV12-3 or TRBV12-4 to TRBJ2-5; 8 bases are shared with TRBD2. The CDR3 sequence is 15 residues long. The V segment lost 6 bases and the J segment 4 bases; nucleotides outside the gene matches: 10.

The CDR3 DNA reads TGTGCCAGCAGTGAGAGCCGGGACACACTTAACTATGGCTACACCTTC. Encoded protein: CASSESRDTLNYGYTF. The J gene is TRBJ1-2, the V gene TRBV2, with D maybe TRBD1 (6 bases). Germline V gene lookup returns CDR1 SNHLY and CDR2 FYNNEI. With 3 bases removed from V and 1 base from J, the gap between germline ends came to 15 bases. CDR3 length: 16 amino acids.

This rearrangement joins TRBV24-1 to TRBJ2-1; 14 bases line up with TRBD2. The J segment lost 8 bases and the V segment lost 9 bases, leaving 8 bases of the junction unmatched. The V gene's germline CDR1 is KGHDR and CDR2 SFDVKD. The CDR3 is made up of 15 amino acids. The CDR3 region has the DNA TGTGCCACCGGCAAGACTAGCGGGGGGGCGGATGAGCAGTTCTTC. It specifies CATGKTSGGADEQFF.

The V and J genes are TRBV13 and TRBJ2-7; D is unresolved. Trimming took off 1 base at V and 0 bases at J, with 16 bases between the two ends. The germline V gene encodes CDR1 PRHDT and CDR2 FYEKMQ (reference sequence). The CDR3 spans 17 residues. This CDR3 is CASSLAVEWGRSYEQYF. The CDR3 DNA reads as TGTGCCAGCAGCTTAGCTGTCGAGTGGGGTCGCTCCTACGAGCAGTACTTC.

A few counts support this clonotype. The chain recombines TRBV7-6 with TRBJ1-5; TRBD1 might be the D (6 bases). Germline V gene lookup returns CDR1 SGHVS and CDR2 FNYEAQ. Deletions cut 8 bases from V and 4 bases from J, with 15 bases between. The CDR3 has 14 amino acids. The CDR3 region has the DNA TGTGCCAGCGGCCCACGGGGGCGAAATCAGCCCCAGCATTTT. Its translation: CASGPRGRNQPQHF.

The gene calls are TRBV29-1 and TRBJ2-2; D ambiguous. Germline lookup yields CDR1 SQVTM and CDR2 ANQGSEA. The V and J ends lost 6 bases and 3 bases respectively, with 14 bases between them. The CDR3 length is 14 residues. The CDR3 sequence: CSVESRVHTGELFF. The DNA of the CDR3 is TGCAGCGTCGAGAGTAGGGTCCACACCGGGGAGCTGTTTTTT.

This clonotype was seen only a few times. The V gene is TRBV4-2, the J gene TRBJ2-2; 9 nucleotides align to TRBD1. The length of the CDR3 is 15 residues. Germline CDR1 and CDR2: LGHNA and YNFKEQ. V was pared by 4 bases and J by 6 bases, with 6 bases of the junction left unmatched. The CDR3 region has the DNA TGTGCCAGCAGCCGGGACAGGGCCTCGTCCGGGGAGCTGTTTTTT. Translation: CASSRDRASSGELFF.

The chain employs TRBV6-5 and TRBJ1-1; D possibly corresponds to TRBD1 (5 bases). CDR3 length: 15 residues. Germline CDR1 MNHEY, CDR2 SVGAGI. Between the trimmed V and J ends, which lost 0 bases and 0 bases, there was a span of 8 bases. This chain's CDR3 is CASSYSRGMNTEAFF. The DNA of the CDR3 is TGTGCCAGCAGTTACTCGAGGGGCATGAACACTGAAGCTTTCTTT.

The CDR3 is CASSLSIVSDTQYF. CDR3 DNA: TGTGCCAGCAGTTTATCGATTGTTTCGGATACGCAGTATTTT. The chain joins TRBV27 to TRBJ2-3; no definite D call. V lost 0 bases to trimming and J lost 6 bases, with 10 bases between them. The CDR3 extends over 14 amino acids. Germline CDR1 is MNHEY and CDR2 is SMNVEV (reference sequence).

The gene calls are TRBV5-1 and TRBJ2-1; a weak D match, TRBD1 (6 bases). With 2 bases removed from V and 5 bases from J, the gap between germline ends came to 8 bases. The germline CDR1 and CDR2 sequences are SGHRS and YFSETQ. The CDR3 consists of 13 residues. The CDR3 coding sequence is TGCGCCAGCAGCTTTCCAGGGGACAATGAGCAGTTCTTC. It translates to CASSFPGDNEQFF. The variable domain in full, completed from reference TRBV5-1 and TRBJ2-1, reads KAGVTQTPRYLIKTRGQQVTLSCSPISGHRSVSWYQQTPGQGLQFLFEYFSETQRNKGNFPGRFSGRQFSNSRSEMNVSTLELGDSALYLCASSFPGDNEQFFGPGTRLTVL.

The genes are TRBV28 and TRBJ2-2, with no clear D. Germline CDR1 MDHEN, CDR2 SYDVKM. This CDR3 is 12 amino acids long. Trimming took off 6 bases at V and 7 bases at J, with 9 bases between the two ends. The CDR3 nucleotides are TGTGCCAGCAGCACCCAAAACGGGGAGCTGTTTTTT. As protein: CASSTQNGELFF. Combining the CDR3 with reference TRBV28 and TRBJ2-2 gives the whole variable domain DVKVTQSSRYLVKRTGEKVFLECVQDMDHENMFWYRQDPGLGLRLIYFSYDVKMKEKGDIPEGYSVSREKKERFSLILESASTNQTSMYLCASSTQNGELFFGEGSRLTVL.

A word on this clonotype: This could be a read error, since a much larger clone is one nucleotide away. The chain combines TRBV2 with TRBJ1-5, with 7 bases lining up with TRBD1. CDR3 length: 13 residues. With V trimmed by 6 bases and J by 3 bases, 2 bases remained unmatched. Germline CDR1 SNHLY, CDR2 FYNNEI. In DNA form, the CDR3 reads TGTGCCAGCAGGGACAGGAACAATCAGCCCCAGCATTTT. Translation: CASRDRNNQPQHF.

The genes are TRBV24-1 and TRBJ2-1; D not certain. Germline V lookup: CDR1 KGHDR, CDR2 SFDVKD. V lost 2 bases and J 2 bases, leaving 12 bases between the germline ends. The CDR3 is 16 amino acids. This CDR3 reads CATSDSPGRAYNEQFF. CDR3 nucleotide sequence: TGTGCCACCAGTGATTCACCAGGTAGGGCCTACAATGAGCAGTTCTTC.

The chain links TRBV12-3 or TRBV12-4 to TRBJ2-5; TRBD2 matches 12 bases. The CDR3 runs to 12 residues. With 8 bases clipped from V and 5 bases from J, the junction kept 0 bases outside the gene matches. The CDR3 DNA is TGTGCCAGCGGGACTAGCGGGGAGACCCAGTACTTC. Translated, it gives CASGTSGETQYF.

The chain links TRBV5-1 to TRBJ2-1, with 9 positions matching TRBD1. This CDR3 comprises 15 residues. V gave up 4 bases and J gave up 2 bases; unmatched junction bases: 4. The germline gives CDR1 SGHRS, CDR2 YFSETQ. The CDR3 spells CASSTGQGAYNEQFF. The CDR3, as DNA: TGCGCCAGCAGCACGGGACAGGGCGCCTACAATGAGCAGTTCTTC.

The rearrangement joins TRBV5-4 to TRBJ2-7, with D unclear. The V gene lost 0 bases and the J gene lost 3 bases, with 7 bases spanning the gap. The germline gives CDR1 SGHNT, CDR2 YYREEE (reference sequence). This CDR3 spans 13 amino acids. Here the CDR3 reads CASSLAPLYEQYF. The CDR3 DNA follows: TGTGCCAGCAGCTTGGCCCCTCTCTACGAGCAGTACTTC.

This chain uses TRBV28 with TRBJ2-3, with a tentative D call TRBD2 (6 bases). The ends were cut back, 3 bases at V and 0 bases at J, with 13 bases in the middle. The CDR3 runs 16 residues. The V gene's germline CDR1 is MDHEN and CDR2 SYDVKM. CDR3 sequence: CASSFVRDASTDTQYF. The CDR3 nucleotides read TGTGCCAGCAGTTTCGTGCGGGACGCTAGCACAGATACGCAGTATTTT.